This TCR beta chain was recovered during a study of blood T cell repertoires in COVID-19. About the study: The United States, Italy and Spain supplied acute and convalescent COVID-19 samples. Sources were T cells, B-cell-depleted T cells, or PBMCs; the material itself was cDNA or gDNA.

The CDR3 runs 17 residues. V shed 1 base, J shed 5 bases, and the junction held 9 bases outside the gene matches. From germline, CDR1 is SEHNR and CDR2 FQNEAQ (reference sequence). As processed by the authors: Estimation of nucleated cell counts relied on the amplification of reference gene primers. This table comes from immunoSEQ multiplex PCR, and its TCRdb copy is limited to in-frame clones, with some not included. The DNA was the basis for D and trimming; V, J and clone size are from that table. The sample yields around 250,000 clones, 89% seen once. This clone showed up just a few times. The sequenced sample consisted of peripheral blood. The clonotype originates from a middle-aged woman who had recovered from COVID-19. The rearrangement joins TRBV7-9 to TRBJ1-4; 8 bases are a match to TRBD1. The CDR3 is CASSLGRGPSNNEKLFF. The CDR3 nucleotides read TGTGCCAGCAGCTTAGGCAGGGGGCCGTCTAACAATGAAAAACTGTTTTTT. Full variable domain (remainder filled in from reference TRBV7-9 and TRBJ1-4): DTGVSQNPRHKITKRGQNVTFRCDPISEHNRLYWYRQTLGQGPEFLTYFQNEAQLEKSRLLSDRFSAERPKGSFSTLEIQRTEQGDSAMYLCASSLGRGPSNNEKLFFGSGTQLSVL.